This TCR beta chain derives from a study of OX40 agonist ivuxolimab in advanced cancers. Libraries were prepared by immunoSEQ multiplex PCR; TCRdb keeps only in-frame clonotypes and omits some of them. The sample includes tens of thousands of clones, around nine tenths of them seen just once. The CDR3 loop spans 12 amino acids. Germline CDR1 reads SNHLY; CDR2 reads FYNNEI. The V end was cut by 7 bases, the J end by 6 bases, with 13 bases between. General study results and limits: Expanded clones belonging to CD8+ T cells outnumbered, on average, those of CD4+.

In this sample, this clone turned up a few times. The antigen is unknown. This sequence was found in an adult with an advanced solid tumor such as melanoma, head and neck, liver or kidney cancer. This sequence joins TRBV2 and TRBJ2-7, with D maybe TRBD1 (5 bases). The sequencing here drew on CD4+ or CD8+ T cells sorted from blood, taken in a trial of the OX40 agonist ivuxolimab. In DNA form, the CDR3 reads TGTGCCAGCACCTCAGGGCTTGGCGAGCAGTACTTC. It yields the protein CASTSGLGEQYF.